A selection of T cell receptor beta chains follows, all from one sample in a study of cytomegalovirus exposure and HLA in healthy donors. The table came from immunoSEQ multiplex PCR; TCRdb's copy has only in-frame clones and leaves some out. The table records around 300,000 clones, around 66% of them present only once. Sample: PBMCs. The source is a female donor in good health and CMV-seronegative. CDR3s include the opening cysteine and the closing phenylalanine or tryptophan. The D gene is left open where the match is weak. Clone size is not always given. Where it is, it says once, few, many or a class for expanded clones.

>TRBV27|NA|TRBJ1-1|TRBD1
CASSFRGRAFF
TGTGCCAGCAGTTTCAGGGGGAGGGCTTTCTTT
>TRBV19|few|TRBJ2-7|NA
CASSTLPGSYEQYF
TGTGCCAGTAGTACTCTCCCAGGGTCCTACGAGCAGTACTTC
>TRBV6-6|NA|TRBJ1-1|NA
CASSTQGATEAFF
TGTGCCAGCAGTACACAGGGTGCCACTGAAGCTTTCTTT
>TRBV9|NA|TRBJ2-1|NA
CASSVLGRGSYNEQFF
TGTGCCAGCAGCGTACTGGGAAGGGGTTCCTACAATGAGCAGTTCTTC
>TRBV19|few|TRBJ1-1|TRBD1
CASGTGLVTEAFF
TGTGCCAGTGGGACAGGGCTAGTCACTGAAGCTTTCTTT
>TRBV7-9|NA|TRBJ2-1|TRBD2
CASSPSGTSGYNEQFF
TGTGCCAGCAGCCCTTCCGGGACTAGCGGTTACAATGAGCAGTTCTTC
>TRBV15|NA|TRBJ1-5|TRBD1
CATSSRQGQPQHF
TGTGCCACCAGCAGTAGACAGGGGCAGCCCCAGCATTTT
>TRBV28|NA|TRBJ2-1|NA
CASSHSRGSYNEQFF
TGTGCCAGCAGCCACAGCCGGGGCTCCTACAATGAGCAGTTCTTC
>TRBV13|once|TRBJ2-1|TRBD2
CASSSQRASGRPGSYNEQFF
TGTGCCAGCAGCTCACAGCGAGCTAGCGGGAGGCCTGGCTCCTACAATGAGCAGTTCTTC
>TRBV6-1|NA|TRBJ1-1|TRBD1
CASTPGGKTEAFF
TGTGCCAGCACGCCAGGGGGAAAGACTGAAGCTTTCTTT
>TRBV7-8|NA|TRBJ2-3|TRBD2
CASSDPQAGWGQDTQYF
TGTGCCAGCAGCGACCCCCAAGCGGGATGGGGTCAAGATACGCAGTATTTT
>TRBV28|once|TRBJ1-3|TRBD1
CASSRDRGNTIYF
TGTGCCAGCAGTCGGGACAGGGGAAACACCATATATTTT
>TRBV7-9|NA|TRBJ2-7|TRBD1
CASSLFDVSDRGYEQYF
TGTGCCAGCAGCTTATTCGATGTCAGTGACAGGGGGTACGAGCAGTACTTC
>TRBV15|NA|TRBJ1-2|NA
CATSRARGADYGYTF
TGTGCCACCAGCAGAGCACGGGGGGCGGACTATGGCTACACCTTC
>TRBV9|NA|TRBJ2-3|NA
CASSAMTDTQYF
TGTGCCAGCAGCGCCATGACAGATACGCAGTATTTT
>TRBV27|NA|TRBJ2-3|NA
CASTLLGGRSDTQYF
TGTGCCAGCACCCTATTAGGCGGGCGGTCAGATACGCAGTATTTT
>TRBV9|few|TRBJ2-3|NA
CASSVLASSTDTQYF
TGTGCCAGCAGCGTTTTAGCAAGTAGCACAGATACGCAGTATTTT
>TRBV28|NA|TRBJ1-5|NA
CASSLGGGNQPQHF
TGTGCCAGCAGTTTGGGGGGGGGCAACCAGCCCCAGCATTTT